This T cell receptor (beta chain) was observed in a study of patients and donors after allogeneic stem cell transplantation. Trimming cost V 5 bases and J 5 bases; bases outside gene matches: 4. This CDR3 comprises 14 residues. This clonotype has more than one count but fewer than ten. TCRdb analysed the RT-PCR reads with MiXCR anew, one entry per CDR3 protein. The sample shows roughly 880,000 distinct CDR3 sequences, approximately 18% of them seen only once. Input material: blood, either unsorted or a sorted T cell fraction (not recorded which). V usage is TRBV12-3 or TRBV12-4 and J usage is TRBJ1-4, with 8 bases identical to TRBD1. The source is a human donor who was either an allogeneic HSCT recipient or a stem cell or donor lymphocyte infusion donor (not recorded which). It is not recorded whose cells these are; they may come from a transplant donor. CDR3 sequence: CASSLRTGNEKLFF. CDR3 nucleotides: TGTGCCAGCAGTCTAAGGACAGGGAATGAAAAACTGTTTTTT.